The next 9 T cell receptor beta chains were all read from a single sample in a study of T-cell reconstitution after alpha-beta-depleted transplantation in children. Unique molecular identifiers were used to barcode this TCRbeta library. In TCRdb, the PCR reads were re-called with MiXCR into one record per CDR3 protein. The sample gives some 110,000 distinct CDR3 sequences, approximately 10% of which show up once; nearly 35% is in the top ten. Sequencing used PBMCs, obtained before TCRalphabeta/CD19-depleted stem cell transplant. The origin of the receptors is a boy under 10 years old with acute lymphoblastic leukemia, due to receive a stem cell transplant.

The chain is built from TRBV20-1 and TRBJ2-2; the D gene is possibly TRBD1 (5 bases). The CDR3 covers 13 residues. Germline values: CDR1 DFQATT, CDR2 SNEGSKA (reference sequence). Trimming removed 7 bases at V and 4 bases at J, with 13 bases between. The CDR3 loop is CSVRGGVTGELFF. The CDR3, as DNA: TGCAGTGTTAGGGGTGGGGTCACCGGGGAGCTGTTTTTT.

This chain connects TRBV10-3 to TRBJ1-5; D is uncertain. This CDR3 spans 13 amino acids. The V gene's germline CDR1 is ENHRY and CDR2 SYGVKD. Trimming pared 7 bases from V and 3 bases from J, leaving 10 bases between. The CDR3 region has the DNA TGTGCCATCAAGGCGGCAGACAATCAGCCCCAGCATTTT. Translating it yields CAIKAADNQPQHF.

The V and J genes are TRBV20-1 and TRBJ2-2; D is ambiguous. V was cut by 2 bases and J by 0 bases, with 1 base left in between. Germline lookup yields CDR1 DFQATT and CDR2 SNEGSKA (reference sequence). This CDR3 comprises 12 residues. The CDR3, as DNA: TGCAGTGCTAGATCGAACACCGGGGAGCTGTTTTTT. Its translation is CSARSNTGELFF.

This clonotype came up a few times. The chain links TRBV25-1 to TRBJ1-4; 9 bases line up with TRBD1. V shed 8 bases and J 3 bases; nucleotides not matched to a gene: 7. CDR1 and CDR2 (germline): MGHDK, SYGVNS. The CDR3 runs 15 residues. The CDR3 is CASRPGQGPNEKLFF. The DNA of the CDR3 is TGTGCCAGCCGCCCGGGACAGGGCCCTAATGAAAAACTGTTTTTT.

This clonotype was seen ten or more times. This rearrangement joins TRBV18 to TRBJ2-3, with D hard to call. From germline, CDR1 is KGHSH and CDR2 LQKENI. The CDR3 consists of 15 residues. V dropped 1 base and J dropped 0 bases, with 8 bases sitting between them. The CDR3 nucleotides are TGTGCCAGCTCACCACTTCCGAGTAGCACAGATACGCAGTATTTT. Protein: CASSPLPSSTDTQYF. The whole variable domain, remainder taken from reference TRBV18 and TRBJ2-3, is NAGVMQNPRHLVRRRGQEARLRCSPMKGHSHVYWYRQLPEEGLKFMVYLQKENIIDESGMPKERFSAEFPKEGPSILRIQQVVRGDSAAYFCASSPLPSSTDTQYFGPGTRLTVL.

The chain combines TRBV2 with TRBJ2-1; D perhaps matches TRBD2 (6 bases). V lost 5 bases and J 5 bases, leaving 13 bases between the germline ends. CDR1 and CDR2 from the germline V gene are SNHLY and FYNNEI. There are 14 residues in the CDR3. The DNA for the CDR3 is TGTGCCAGCAGTCTCCGGGACTGGGACAATGAGCAGTTCTTC. The encoded protein is CASSLRDWDNEQFF.

This clonotype occurred a few times. Being one base from a much bigger clone, this may be a read error. This chain joins TRBV11-3 and TRBJ2-7, with D tentatively TRBD2 (5 bases). Trimming stripped 6 bases from V and 3 bases from J, with 6 bases between. From germline, CDR1 is SGHNT and CDR2 YENEEA. The CDR3 runs 11 residues. CDR3 region: CASSEGYEQYF. CDR3 sequence (DNA): TGTGCCAGCAGTGAGGGCTACGAGCAGTACTTC.

This clonotype appeared a few times. The J gene is TRBJ2-2, the V gene TRBV24-1; maybe TRBD1 (6 bases). The CDR3 consists of 14 residues. The germline V gene has CDR1 KGHDR and CDR2 SFDVKD. Trimming pared 7 bases from V and 6 bases from J, leaving 14 bases between. The CDR3 coding sequence is TGTGCCACCAGCGACGCACAGGGTCCCGGGGAGCTGTTTTTT. The encoded protein is CATSDAQGPGELFF.

The chain links TRBV7-2 to TRBJ2-1; D gene unclear. CDR1 SGHTA and CDR2 FQGNSA come from the germline V gene. The CDR3 has 14 amino acids. Trimming cost V 3 bases and J 3 bases, with 9 bases left between them. For the CDR3, the DNA is TGTGCCAGCAGCTTGGGCGGTCTCTACAATGAGCAGTTCTTC. It translates to CASSLGGLYNEQFF.